A selection of T cell receptor beta chains follows, all from one sample in a study of T cells expressing NK-cell markers. TCRdb reanalyzed the 5' RACE reads, giving one entry per CDR3 protein sequence and no DNA. This specimen shows about 440,000 distinct CDR3 sequences; the ten leading clones hold 7.3%. Input material: blood T cells: a sorted CD56 or NKG2C T cell subset, CD4+ or CD8+ T cells, or bulk PBMC T cells (not recorded which). The receptors come from a woman between 18 and 70 years old in good health. CDR3s include the opening cysteine and the closing phenylalanine or tryptophan.

cdr3_aa: CASSQERLAGEGDEQFF
j_call: TRBJ2-1
v_call: TRBV4-3

cdr3_aa: CASSLAPEGRDTQYF
j_call: TRBJ2-3
v_call: TRBV7-2

cdr3_aa: CASSMADEQFF
j_call: TRBJ2-1
v_call: TRBV5-1

cdr3_aa: CASSLTSGYAQSTDTQYF
j_call: TRBJ2-3
v_call: TRBV28

cdr3_aa: CASSFRRNTEAFF
j_call: TRBJ1-1
v_call: TRBV12-3/TRBV12-4

cdr3_aa: CASSVVLGDTQYF
j_call: TRBJ2-3
v_call: TRBV9

cdr3_aa: CSVLKQGVAYNEQFF
j_call: TRBJ2-1
v_call: TRBV29-1

cdr3_aa: CASSSVDRSSYEQYF
j_call: TRBJ2-7
v_call: TRBV7-9

cdr3_aa: CASWGVAKNIQYF
j_call: TRBJ2-4
v_call: TRBV2

cdr3_aa: CASSIPGQGVYEQYF
j_call: TRBJ2-7
v_call: TRBV19

cdr3_aa: CASSLVVAVTDTQYF
j_call: TRBJ2-3
v_call: TRBV13

cdr3_aa: CASSDQATLSSYNEQFF
j_call: TRBJ2-1
v_call: TRBV18

cdr3_aa: CASSLRGPSYNEQFF
j_call: TRBJ2-1
v_call: TRBV7-8

cdr3_aa: CASSPPGLATDEQFF
j_call: TRBJ2-1
v_call: TRBV6-1

cdr3_aa: CASSRKTDTEAFF
j_call: TRBJ1-1
v_call: TRBV4-3

cdr3_aa: CASSWGLASSTDTQYF
j_call: TRBJ2-3
v_call: TRBV5-5

cdr3_aa: CASSPTGTGGTGELFF
j_call: TRBJ2-2
v_call: TRBV6-4

cdr3_aa: CASSRGVHRNTGELFF
j_call: TRBJ2-2
v_call: TRBV14

cdr3_aa: CASSYSVSTDTQYF
j_call: TRBJ2-3
v_call: TRBV6-5

cdr3_aa: CASTLSLGLAALFTDTQYF
j_call: TRBJ2-3
v_call: TRBV7-6

cdr3_aa: CASSPPGTLAYEQYF
j_call: TRBJ2-7
v_call: TRBV18

cdr3_aa: CSAPNSPQETQYF
j_call: TRBJ2-5
v_call: TRBV20-1

cdr3_aa: CASSVGAKDRGNTGELFF
j_call: TRBJ2-2
v_call: TRBV9

cdr3_aa: CASSLLQVQETQYF
j_call: TRBJ2-5
v_call: TRBV11-2

cdr3_aa: CASSLAFVDRTMNTEAFF
j_call: TRBJ1-1
v_call: TRBV5-6

cdr3_aa: CASSRFQGAGTEAFF
j_call: TRBJ1-1
v_call: TRBV14

cdr3_aa: CSIVMSKGGYEQYF
j_call: TRBJ2-7
v_call: TRBV20-1

cdr3_aa: CASSSSHQDSTDTQYF
j_call: TRBJ2-3
v_call: TRBV7-9

cdr3_aa: CASSRWTSYEQYF
j_call: TRBJ2-7
v_call: TRBV16

cdr3_aa: CASSPGQEGDFYGYTF
j_call: TRBJ1-2
v_call: TRBV5-6

cdr3_aa: CASSLAYGTGGFNGYTF
j_call: TRBJ1-2
v_call: TRBV7-2

cdr3_aa: CASSSQSGGANNSPLHF
j_call: TRBJ1-6
v_call: TRBV27

cdr3_aa: CASSQEVEEFQETQYF
j_call: TRBJ2-5
v_call: TRBV4-2

cdr3_aa: CASSYDRSSGNTIYF
j_call: TRBJ1-3
v_call: TRBV6-5

cdr3_aa: CSAPGAGEGTEAFF
j_call: TRBJ1-1
v_call: TRBV20-1

cdr3_aa: CASPPGQGNIPNIQYF
j_call: TRBJ2-4
v_call: TRBV28

cdr3_aa: CSASSLAGETYNEQFF
j_call: TRBJ2-1
v_call: TRBV20-1

cdr3_aa: CSARRRGADTQYF
j_call: TRBJ2-3
v_call: TRBV20-1

cdr3_aa: CSARDSETQYF
j_call: TRBJ2-5
v_call: TRBV20-1

cdr3_aa: CASSSAGTPYEQYF
j_call: TRBJ2-7
v_call: TRBV12-3/TRBV12-4

cdr3_aa: CASSYRDTEAFF
j_call: TRBJ1-1
v_call: TRBV6-2/TRBV6-3

cdr3_aa: CASSSSGLSYEQYF
j_call: TRBJ2-7
v_call: TRBV5-1

cdr3_aa: CASSLKRGKGTQETRYF
j_call: TRBJ2-5
v_call: TRBV5-6

cdr3_aa: CASRSPGNLEQYF
j_call: TRBJ2-7
v_call: TRBV11-2

cdr3_aa: CAGRSEGSPLHF
j_call: TRBJ1-6
v_call: TRBV6-6

cdr3_aa: CASLGTGNTIYF
j_call: TRBJ1-3
v_call: TRBV18

cdr3_aa: CASSPRVAGGETQYF
j_call: TRBJ2-5
v_call: TRBV4-1

cdr3_aa: CASSQGDAQPQHF
j_call: TRBJ1-5
v_call: TRBV4-1

cdr3_aa: CASSLDKDHPAGNTIYF
j_call: TRBJ1-3
v_call: TRBV11-2

cdr3_aa: CASSMTGGDQPQHF
j_call: TRBJ1-5
v_call: TRBV19

cdr3_aa: CSVAGQGSNTEAFF
j_call: TRBJ1-1
v_call: TRBV29-1